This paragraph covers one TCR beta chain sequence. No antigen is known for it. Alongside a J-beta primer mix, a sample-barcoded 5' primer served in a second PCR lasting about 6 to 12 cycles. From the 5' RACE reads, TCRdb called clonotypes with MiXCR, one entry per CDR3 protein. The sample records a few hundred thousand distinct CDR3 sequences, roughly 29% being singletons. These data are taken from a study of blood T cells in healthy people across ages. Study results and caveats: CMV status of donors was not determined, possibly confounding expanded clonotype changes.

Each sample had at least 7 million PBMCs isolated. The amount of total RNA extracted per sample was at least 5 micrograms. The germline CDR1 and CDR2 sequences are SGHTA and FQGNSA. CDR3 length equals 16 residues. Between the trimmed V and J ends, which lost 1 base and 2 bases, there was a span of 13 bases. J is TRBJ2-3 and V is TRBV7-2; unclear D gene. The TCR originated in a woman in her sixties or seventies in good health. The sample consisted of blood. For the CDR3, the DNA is TGTGCCAGCAGCTTAGGTCCCAACCTTATCACAGATACGCAGTATTTT. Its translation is CASSLGPNLITDTQYF.